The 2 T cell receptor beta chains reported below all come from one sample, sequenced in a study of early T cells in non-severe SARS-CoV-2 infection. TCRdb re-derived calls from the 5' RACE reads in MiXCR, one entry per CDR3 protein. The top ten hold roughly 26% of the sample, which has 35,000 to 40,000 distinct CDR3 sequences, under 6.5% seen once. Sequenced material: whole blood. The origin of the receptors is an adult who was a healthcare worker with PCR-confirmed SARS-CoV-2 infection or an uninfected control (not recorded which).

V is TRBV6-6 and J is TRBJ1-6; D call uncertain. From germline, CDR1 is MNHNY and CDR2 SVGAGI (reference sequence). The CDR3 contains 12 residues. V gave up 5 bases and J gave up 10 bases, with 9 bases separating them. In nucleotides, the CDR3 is TGTGCCAGCAGTGAATTACGATCACCCCTCCACTTT. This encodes CASSELRSPLHF.

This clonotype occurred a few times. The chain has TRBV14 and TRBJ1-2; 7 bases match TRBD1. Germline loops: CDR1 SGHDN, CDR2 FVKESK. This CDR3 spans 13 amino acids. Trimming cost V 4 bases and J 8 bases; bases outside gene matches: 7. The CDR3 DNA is TGTGCCAGCAGCCCGGGACAGTTTCGCGGCTACACCTTC. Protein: CASSPGQFRGYTF. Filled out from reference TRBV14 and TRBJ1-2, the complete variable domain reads EAGVTQFPSHSVIEKGQTVTLRCDPISGHDNLYWYRRVMGKEIKFLLHFVKESKQDESGMPNNRFLAERTGGTYSTLKVQPAELEDSGVYFCASSPGQFRGYTFGSGTRLTVV.